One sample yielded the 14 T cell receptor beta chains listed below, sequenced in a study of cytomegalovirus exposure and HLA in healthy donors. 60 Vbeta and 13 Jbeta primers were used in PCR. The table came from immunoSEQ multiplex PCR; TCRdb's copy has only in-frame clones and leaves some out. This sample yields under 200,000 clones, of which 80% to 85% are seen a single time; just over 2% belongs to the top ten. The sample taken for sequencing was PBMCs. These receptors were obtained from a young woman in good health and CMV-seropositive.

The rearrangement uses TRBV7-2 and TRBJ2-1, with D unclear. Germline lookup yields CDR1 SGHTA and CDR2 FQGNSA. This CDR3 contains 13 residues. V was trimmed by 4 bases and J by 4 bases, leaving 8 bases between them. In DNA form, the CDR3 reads TGTGCCAGCAGCTCGAGACATTACAATGAGCAGTTCTTC. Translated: CASSSRHYNEQFF.

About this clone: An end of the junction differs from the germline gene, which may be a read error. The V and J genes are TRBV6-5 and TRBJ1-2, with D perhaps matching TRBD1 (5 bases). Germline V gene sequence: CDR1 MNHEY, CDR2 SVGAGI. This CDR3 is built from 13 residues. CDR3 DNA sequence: TGTGCCAGCGGTTACTCAAAGGGGAATGGCTACACCTTC. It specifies CASGYSKGNGYTF.

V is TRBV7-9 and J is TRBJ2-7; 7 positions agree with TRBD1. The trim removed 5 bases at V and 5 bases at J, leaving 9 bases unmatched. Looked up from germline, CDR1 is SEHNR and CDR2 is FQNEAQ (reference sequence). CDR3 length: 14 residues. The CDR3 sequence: CASSEYRGPDEQYF. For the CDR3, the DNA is TGTGCCAGCAGCGAGTACAGGGGTCCGGACGAGCAGTACTTC.

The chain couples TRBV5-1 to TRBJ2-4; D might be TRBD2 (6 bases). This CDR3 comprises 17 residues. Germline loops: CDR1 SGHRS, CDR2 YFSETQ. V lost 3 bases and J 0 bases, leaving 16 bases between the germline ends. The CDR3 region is CASSSPGGELAKNIQYF. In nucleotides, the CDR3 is TGCGCCAGCAGCTCACCTGGCGGGGAACTAGCCAAAAACATTCAGTACTTC. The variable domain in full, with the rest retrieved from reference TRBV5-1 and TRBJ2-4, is KAGVTQTPRYLIKTRGQQVTLSCSPISGHRSVSWYQQTPGQGLQFLFEYFSETQRNKGNFPGRFSGRQFSNSRSEMNVSTLELGDSALYLCASSSPGGELAKNIQYFGAGTRLSVL.

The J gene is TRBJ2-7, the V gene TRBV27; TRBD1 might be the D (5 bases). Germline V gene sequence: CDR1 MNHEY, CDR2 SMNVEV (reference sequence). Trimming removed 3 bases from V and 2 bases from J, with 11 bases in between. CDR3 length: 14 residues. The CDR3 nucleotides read TGTGCCAGCAGTTTTCTAACAGGTACCTACGAGCAGTACGTC. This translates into CASSFLTGTYEQYV.

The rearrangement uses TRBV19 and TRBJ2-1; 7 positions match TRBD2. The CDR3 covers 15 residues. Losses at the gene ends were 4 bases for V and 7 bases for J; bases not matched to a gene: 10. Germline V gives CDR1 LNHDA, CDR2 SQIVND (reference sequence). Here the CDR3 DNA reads TGTGCCAGTAGTAGGACCGGGACTACCGTTAATGAGCAGTTCTTC. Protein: CASSRTGTTVNEQFF.

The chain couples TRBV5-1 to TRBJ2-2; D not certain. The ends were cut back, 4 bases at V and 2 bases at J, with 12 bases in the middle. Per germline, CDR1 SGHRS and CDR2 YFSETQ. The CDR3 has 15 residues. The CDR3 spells CASSLGRVNTGELFF. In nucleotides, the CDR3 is TGCGCCAGCAGCCTGGGTCGCGTTAACACCGGGGAGCTGTTTTTT.

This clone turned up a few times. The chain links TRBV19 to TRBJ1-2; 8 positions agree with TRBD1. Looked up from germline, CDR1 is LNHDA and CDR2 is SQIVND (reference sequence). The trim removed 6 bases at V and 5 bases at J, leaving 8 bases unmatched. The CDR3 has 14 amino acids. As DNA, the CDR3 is TGTGCCAGTAGCACAGACAGGGGATATTATGGCTACACCTTC. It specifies CASSTDRGYYGYTF. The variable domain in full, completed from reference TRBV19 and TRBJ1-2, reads DGGITQSPKYLFRKEGQNVTLSCEQNLNHDAMYWYRQDPGQGLRLIYYSQIVNDFQKGDIAEGYSVSREKKESFPLTVTSAQKNPTAFYLCASSTDRGYYGYTFGSGTRLTVV.

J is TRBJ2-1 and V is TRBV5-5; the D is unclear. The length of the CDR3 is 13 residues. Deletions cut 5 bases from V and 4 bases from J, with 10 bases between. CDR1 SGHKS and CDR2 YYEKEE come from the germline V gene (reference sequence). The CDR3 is CASRVAVYNEQFF. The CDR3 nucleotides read TGTGCCAGCAGGGTGGCTGTTTACAATGAGCAGTTCTTC.

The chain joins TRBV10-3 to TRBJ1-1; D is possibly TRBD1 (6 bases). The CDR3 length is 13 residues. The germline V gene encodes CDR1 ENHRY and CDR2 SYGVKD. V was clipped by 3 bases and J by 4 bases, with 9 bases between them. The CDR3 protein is CAISDRGGTEAFF. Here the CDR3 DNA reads TGTGCCATCAGTGATAGAGGGGGCACTGAAGCTTTCTTT.

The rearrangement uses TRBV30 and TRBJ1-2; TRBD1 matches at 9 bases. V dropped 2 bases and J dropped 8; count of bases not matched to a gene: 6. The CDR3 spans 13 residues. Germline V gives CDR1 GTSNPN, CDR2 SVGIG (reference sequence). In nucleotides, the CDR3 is TGTGCCTGGAGTCCGGGACAGGGTGGCGGCTACACCTTC. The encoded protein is CAWSPGQGGGYTF. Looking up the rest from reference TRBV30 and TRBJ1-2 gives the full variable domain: SQTIHQWPATLVQPVGSPLSLECTVEGTSNPNLYWYRQAAGRGLQLLFYSVGIGQISSEVPQNLSASRPQDRQFILSSKKLLLSDSGFYLCAWSPGQGGGYTFGSGTRLTVV.

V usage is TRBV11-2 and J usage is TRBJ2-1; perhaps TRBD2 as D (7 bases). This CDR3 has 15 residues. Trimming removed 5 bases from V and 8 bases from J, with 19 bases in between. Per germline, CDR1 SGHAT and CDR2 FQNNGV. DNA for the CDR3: TGTGCCAGCAGCAGATGGGGGGGGCAAATCGATGAGCAGTTCTTC. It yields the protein CASSRWGGQIDEQFF. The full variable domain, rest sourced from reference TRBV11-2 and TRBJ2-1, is EAGVAQSPRYKIIEKRQSVAFWCNPISGHATLYWYQQILGQGPKLLIQFQNNGVVDDSQLPKDRFSAERLKGVDSTLKIQPAKLEDSAVYLCASSRWGGQIDEQFFGPGTRLTVL.

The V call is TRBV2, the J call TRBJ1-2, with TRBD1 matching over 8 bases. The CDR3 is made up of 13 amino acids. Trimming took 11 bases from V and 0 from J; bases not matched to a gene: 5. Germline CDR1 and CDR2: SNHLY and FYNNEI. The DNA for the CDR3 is TGTGCCGGCCGGACAGGGTCTAACTATGGCTACACCTTC. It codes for CAGRTGSNYGYTF.

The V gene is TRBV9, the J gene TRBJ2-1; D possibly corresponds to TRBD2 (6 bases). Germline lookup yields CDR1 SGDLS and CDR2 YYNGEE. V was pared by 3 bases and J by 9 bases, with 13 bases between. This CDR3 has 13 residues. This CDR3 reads CASSGGLISEQFF. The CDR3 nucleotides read TGTGCCAGCAGCGGGGGACTTATCAGTGAGCAGTTCTTC.